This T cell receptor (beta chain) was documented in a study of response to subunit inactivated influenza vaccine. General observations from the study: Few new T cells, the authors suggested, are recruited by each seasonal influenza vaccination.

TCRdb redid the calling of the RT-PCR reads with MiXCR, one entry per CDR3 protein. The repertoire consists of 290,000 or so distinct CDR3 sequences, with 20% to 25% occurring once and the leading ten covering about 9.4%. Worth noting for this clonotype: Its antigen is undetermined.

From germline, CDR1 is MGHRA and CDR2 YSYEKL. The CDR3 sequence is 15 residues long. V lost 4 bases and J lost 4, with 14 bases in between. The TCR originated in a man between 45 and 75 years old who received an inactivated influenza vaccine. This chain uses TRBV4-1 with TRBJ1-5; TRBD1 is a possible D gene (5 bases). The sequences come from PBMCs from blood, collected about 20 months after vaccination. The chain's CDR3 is CASSPRVGGNQPQHF. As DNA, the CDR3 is TGCGCCAGCAGCCCCCGGGTGGGGGGGAATCAGCCCCAGCATTTT.